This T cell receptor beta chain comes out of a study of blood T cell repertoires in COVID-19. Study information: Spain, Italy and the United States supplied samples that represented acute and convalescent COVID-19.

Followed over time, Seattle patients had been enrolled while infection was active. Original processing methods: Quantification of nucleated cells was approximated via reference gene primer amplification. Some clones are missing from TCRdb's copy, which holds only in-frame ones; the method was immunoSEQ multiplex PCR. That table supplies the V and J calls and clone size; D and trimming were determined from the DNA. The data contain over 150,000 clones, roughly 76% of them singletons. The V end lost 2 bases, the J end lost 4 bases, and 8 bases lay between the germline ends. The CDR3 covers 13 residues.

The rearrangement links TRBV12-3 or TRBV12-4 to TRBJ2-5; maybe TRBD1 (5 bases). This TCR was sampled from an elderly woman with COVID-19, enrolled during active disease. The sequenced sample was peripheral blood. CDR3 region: CASSLSQGETQYF. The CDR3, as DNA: TGTGCCAGCAGTTTATCGCAGGGAGAGACCCAGTACTTC.